One and the same sample provided the 19 T cell receptor beta chains below, sequenced in a study of blood T cell repertoires in COVID-19. Sequenced by immunoSEQ multiplex PCR; TCRdb stores in-frame clones only, minus some. This sample yields roughly 220,000 clones, of which around 86% are seen a single time; about 4% belongs to the top ten. Sequenced: PBMCs or T cells enriched from blood (not recorded which). The receptors were sampled from a woman aged 40 to 55 with acute COVID-19.

V is TRBV6-5 and J is TRBJ2-3; D gene uncertain. The V end was cut by 5 bases, the J end by 7 bases, with 13 bases between. This CDR3 is 13 amino acids long. Germline CDR1 MNHEY, CDR2 SVGAGI. The CDR3 region is CASSSRLPHTQYF. In DNA form, the CDR3 reads TGTGCCAGCAGTAGCCGTCTGCCGCATACGCAGTATTTT.

The J gene is TRBJ1-2, the V gene TRBV5-1, with no clear D. Germline V gene sequence: CDR1 SGHRS, CDR2 YFSETQ. CDR3 length: 14 amino acids. Deletions cut 0 bases from V and 0 bases from J, with 6 bases between. This CDR3 is CASSLVLANYGYTF. The CDR3 nucleotides read TGCGCCAGCAGCTTGGTGTTAGCTAACTATGGCTACACCTTC.

This chain uses TRBV6-5 with TRBJ2-7; 10 bases match TRBD1. Germline CDR1 and CDR2: MNHEY and SVGAGI. The CDR3 length is 14 residues. V lost 5 bases and J lost 4; bases outside the gene matches: 5. The CDR3 DNA reads TGTGCCAGCAGTAAGGGGACAGGGGAGTACGAGCAGTACTTC. It yields the protein CASSKGTGEYEQYF.

CDR3 DNA: TGTGCCAGCAGCCAGGGACTAGCGGAAAGGACCGGGGAGCTGTTTTTT. This encodes CASSQGLAERTGELFF. The chain combines TRBV5-4 with TRBJ2-2, with TRBD2 matching 11 bases. Trimming removed 4 bases from V and 5 bases from J; junction bases left unmatched: 7. The CDR3 spans 16 residues. The V gene's germline CDR1 is SGHNT and CDR2 YYREEE (reference sequence).

V is TRBV11-2 and J is TRBJ1-4; D not certain. V lost 3 bases and J 2 bases, leaving 10 bases between the germline ends. The germline V gene has CDR1 SGHAT and CDR2 FQNNGV. The CDR3 spans 15 residues. This CDR3 reads CASSFLTGTNEKLFF. As DNA, the CDR3 is TGTGCCAGCAGCTTTCTTACGGGGACTAATGAAAAACTGTTTTTT.

The chain uses TRBV15 and TRBJ1-2; 7 bases map to TRBD1. CDR1 LNHNV and CDR2 YYDKDF come from the germline V gene (reference sequence). The ends lost 5 bases at V and 6 bases at J; junction bases unmatched: 9. The CDR3 runs to 14 residues. CDR3 sequence (DNA): TGTGCCACCAGCTGGAGGGGGCACTTGAATGGCTACACCTTC. It yields the protein CATSWRGHLNGYTF. The full variable domain, in which reference TRBV15 and TRBJ1-2 provide the parts outside the CDR3, is DAMVIQNPRYQVTQFGKPVTLSCSQTLNHNVMYWYQQKSSQAPKLLFHYYDKDFNNEADTPDNFQSRRPNTSFCFLDIRSPGLGDTAMYLCATSWRGHLNGYTFGSGTRLTVV.

The rearrangement uses TRBV2 and TRBJ2-2; 12 bases line up with TRBD2. Losses at the gene ends were 7 bases for V and 4 bases for J; bases not matched to a gene: 4. Germline V lookup: CDR1 SNHLY, CDR2 FYNNEI. The CDR3 sequence is 15 residues long. The CDR3 nucleotides read TGTGCCAGCACTAAACTAGCGGGGGGCACCGGGGAGCTGTTTTTT. Its protein is CASTKLAGGTGELFF.

Only one count was recorded for this clone. V usage is TRBV7-9 and J usage is TRBJ1-1; TRBD1 matches at 7 bases. The CDR3 consists of 14 residues. CDR1 and CDR2 (germline): SEHNR, FQNEAQ (reference sequence). The trim removed 5 bases at V and 0 bases at J, leaving 3 bases unmatched. CDR3 sequence reads: CASSPGQMNTEAFF. CDR3 DNA: TGTGCCAGCAGCCCGGGACAGATGAACACTGAAGCTTTCTTT.

V and J are TRBV7-9 and TRBJ1-2, with 7 bases that match TRBD1. Unmatched junction bases numbered 4, after V lost 4 bases and J lost 8 bases. The germline CDR1 and CDR2 sequences are SEHNR and FQNEAQ (reference sequence). This CDR3 spans 12 amino acids. CDR3 coding DNA: TGTGCCAGCAGCTCGGACAGGCTGGGCTACACCTTC. Its translation is CASSSDRLGYTF. Complete variable domain (other parts from reference TRBV7-9 and TRBJ1-2): DTGVSQNPRHKITKRGQNVTFRCDPISEHNRLYWYRQTLGQGPEFLTYFQNEAQLEKSRLLSDRFSAERPKGSFSTLEIQRTEQGDSAMYLCASSSDRLGYTFGSGTRLTVV.

The gene calls are TRBV18 and TRBJ1-4, with TRBD1 as a possible D gene (6 bases). V lost 3 bases and J 8 bases, leaving 16 bases between the germline ends. Germline V lookup: CDR1 KGHSH, CDR2 LQKENI. This CDR3 is 15 amino acids long. CDR3 loop: CASSPRPGELEKLFF. CDR3 DNA sequence: TGTGCCAGCTCACCGAGACCAGGGGAATTGGAAAAACTGTTTTTT.

The chain recombines TRBV12-5 with TRBJ1-4, with 8 bases aligning to TRBD1. This CDR3 is built from 17 residues. J was trimmed by 2 bases and V by 0 bases; bases with no gene match: 5. Germline V gene lookup returns CDR1 LGHNT and CDR2 FRNRAP. The chain's CDR3 is CASGLVGWTGTNEKLFF. The CDR3 DNA follows: TGTGCTAGTGGTTTGGTTGGCTGGACAGGGACTAATGAAAAACTGTTTTTT.

This clone was seen only a few times. The chain couples TRBV7-3 to TRBJ2-1; 7 nucleotides align to TRBD2. The germline gives CDR1 SGHTA, CDR2 FQGTGA. This CDR3 is 17 amino acids long. The trim removed 1 base at V and 7 bases at J, leaving 13 bases unmatched. In DNA, the CDR3 is TGTGCCAGCAGCTTAAGGCCCGGGCTCGGGGAGGGGAATGAGCAGTTCTTC. As protein: CASSLRPGLGEGNEQFF.

This clone appeared a few times. The chain joins TRBV9 to TRBJ1-1; D is possibly TRBD1 (5 bases). Per the germline V gene, CDR1 is SGDLS and CDR2 is YYNGEE. Trimming left V 3 bases short and J 8 bases short, with 20 bases between. The CDR3 is 15 residues long. The CDR3 spells CASSGKDRGVAEAFF. The CDR3, as DNA: TGTGCCAGCAGCGGAAAGGACCGGGGGGTCGCGGAAGCTTTCTTT.

The rearrangement uses TRBV6-5 and TRBJ1-2; TRBD1 matches 9 bases. The germline gives CDR1 MNHEY, CDR2 SVGAGI. V lost 6 bases to trimming and J lost 3 bases; unmatched junction nucleotides: 2. CDR3 length: 13 amino acids. CDR3 bases: TGTGCCAGCAGGAGGACAGGGGACTATGGCTACACCTTC. Translation gives CASRRTGDYGYTF.

This rearrangement joins TRBV5-1 to TRBJ1-3; weak D call: TRBD1 (6 bases). The germline V and J ends were trimmed by 4 bases and 0 bases, with 14 bases remaining between them. Germline V CDR1 and CDR2: SGHRS, YFSETQ. The CDR3 is made up of 16 amino acids. CDR3 in amino acids: CASSLSDRSSGNTIYF. CDR3 nucleotide sequence: TGCGCCAGCAGCCTCTCGGACAGATCCTCTGGAAACACCATATATTTT.

The genes are TRBV15 and TRBJ1-5, with 9 nucleotides matching TRBD1. J gave up 6 bases and V 2 bases, and 8 bases lay outside the gene matches. This CDR3 spans 16 amino acids. Germline V gives CDR1 LNHNV, CDR2 YYDKDF (reference sequence). Written as DNA, the CDR3 is TGTGCCACCAGCAGAAGGAGGGAGGGACAGGGTCAGCCCCAGCATTTT. Protein sequence: CATSRRREGQGQPQHF.

The chain carries TRBV10-3 and TRBJ2-7, with 7 nucleotides matching TRBD2. CDR1 and CDR2 from the germline V gene are ENHRY and SYGVKD. The CDR3 consists of 14 residues. The J segment lost 2 bases and the V segment lost 4 bases, leaving 5 bases of the junction unmatched. The CDR3 loop is CAISGGEGTYEQYV. As DNA, the CDR3 is TGTGCCATCAGTGGGGGGGAGGGTACCTACGAGCAGTACGTC.

The chain couples TRBV30 to TRBJ1-1, with 7 bases identical to TRBD1. The CDR3 loop spans 13 amino acids. The germline V gene encodes CDR1 GTSNPN and CDR2 SVGIG (reference sequence). The V gene end was trimmed by 4 bases and the J gene end by 1 base; junction bases not matched to a gene: 3. The CDR3 DNA is TGTGCCTGGACCCGACAGGGGAACACTGAAGCTTTCTTT. It specifies CAWTRQGNTEAFF. Using reference TRBV30 and TRBJ1-1 for the parts outside the CDR3, the full variable domain is SQTIHQWPATLVQPVGSPLSLECTVEGTSNPNLYWYRQAAGRGLQLLFYSVGIGQISSEVPQNLSASRPQDRQFILSSKKLLLSDSGFYLCAWTRQGNTEAFFGQGTRLTVV.

This chain connects TRBV27 to TRBJ1-1; 10 nucleotides match TRBD1. V trimming: 7 bases; J trimming: 0 bases; junction bases outside the gene matches: 5. From germline, CDR1 is MNHEY and CDR2 SMNVEV (reference sequence). This CDR3 spans 15 amino acids. This CDR3 is CASNDRGRMNTEAFF. CDR3 bases: TGTGCCAGCAACGACAGGGGGCGCATGAACACTGAAGCTTTCTTT.